The 27 T cell receptor beta chains in this list originate from one sample, sequenced in a study of shared clonotypes between healthy human individuals. The repertoire was sequenced with immunoSEQ multiplex PCR; TCRdb's copy has only in-frame clones and lacks some. The sample has around 340,000 clones, over 70% seen once. Sequencing input: memory CD4+ T cells sorted from blood. Described subset: CD45RA-negative fraction. The receptors stem from a man between 25 and 39 years old in good health.

CDR3 protein: CASSPSGGTDTQYF. The CDR3, as DNA: TGTGCCAGTTCTCCTAGCGGCGGCACAGATACGCAGTATTTT. J is TRBJ2-3 and V is TRBV19, with 7 bases that match TRBD2. Germline V CDR1 and CDR2: LNHDA, SQIVND (reference sequence). This CDR3 region has 14 residues. V lost 8 bases, J lost 1 base, and 6 bases stayed unmatched.

The V call is TRBV7-2, the J call TRBJ2-1; 10 nucleotides match TRBD2. The CDR3 totals 13 residues. V was pared by 8 bases and J by 6 bases, with 4 bases of the junction left unmatched. Germline loops: CDR1 SGHTA, CDR2 FQGNSA. CDR3 residues: CASRVAGGNEQFF. The DNA for the CDR3 is TGTGCCAGCCGAGTAGCGGGAGGCAATGAGCAGTTCTTC.

The chain recombines TRBV6-1 with TRBJ1-2; perhaps TRBD1 as D (5 bases). The length of the CDR3 is 13 residues. Trimming took off 6 bases at V and 4 bases at J, with 12 bases between the two ends. Looked up from germline, CDR1 is MNHNS and CDR2 is SASEGT. The CDR3 region is CASSAGTTYGYTF. CDR3 coding DNA: TGTGCCAGCAGCGCCGGGACCACCTATGGCTACACCTTC.

This clone was seen only once. The chain uses TRBV29-1 and TRBJ2-1; 12 bases are shared with TRBD2. CDR1 and CDR2 from the germline V gene are SQVTM and ANQGSEA. J lost 5 bases, V lost 7 bases, and 6 bases had no gene match. This CDR3 has 14 amino acids. The CDR3 DNA is TGCAGCGCCAGGACTAGCGGGACCCACAATGAGCAGTTCTTC. It is translated as CSARTSGTHNEQFF.

In DNA, the CDR3 is TGCAGCGCCCGGACCGGGCAAGAGACCCAGTACTTC. Its translation is CSARTGQETQYF. The V call is TRBV29-1, the J call TRBJ2-5; no clear D gene. In germline, CDR1 is SQVTM, CDR2 ANQGSEA. V was pared by 7 bases and J by 2 bases, with 11 bases between. The CDR3 is 12 amino acids.

The chain carries TRBV11-3 and TRBJ2-1, with TRBD2 as a possible D gene (6 bases). The CDR3 runs to 15 residues. Trimming took off 2 bases at V and 9 bases at J, with 17 bases between the two ends. Germline V gene lookup returns CDR1 SGHNT and CDR2 YENEEA. Here the CDR3 reads CASSLTSLGSSEQFF. DNA for the CDR3: TGTGCCAGCAGCTTAACTAGCCTCGGATCCAGTGAGCAGTTCTTC.

This chain connects TRBV27 to TRBJ2-5; 7 bases align to TRBD1. This CDR3 has 15 residues. The V gene's germline CDR1 is MNHEY and CDR2 SMNVEV (reference sequence). V lost 5 bases, J lost 1 base, and 7 bases stayed unmatched. The CDR3 sequence: CASSLTGVPQETQYF. The CDR3 region has the DNA TGTGCCAGCAGTCTTACAGGGGTCCCCCAAGAGACCCAGTACTTC.

Concerning this clone: Other DNA sequences in the same sample also yield this CDR3. This chain links TRBV5-1 with TRBJ2-2; no clear D gene. CDR3 length equals 15 residues. CDR1 SGHRS and CDR2 YFSETQ come from the germline V gene. Deletions cut 1 base from V and 1 base from J, with 8 bases between. CDR3 loop: CASSLYGQNTGELFF. CDR3 bases: TGCGCCAGCAGCTTGTATGGGCAGAACACCGGGGAGCTGTTTTTT.

This clone appeared a few times. V gene TRBV30 combines with J gene TRBJ1-5; the match to TRBD1 covers 7 bases. Germline-derived CDR1 and CDR2 are GTSNPN and SVGIG (reference sequence). CDR3 length: 15 residues. After removal of 4 bases from V and 3 bases from J, the junction contained 9 bases not matched to a gene. The CDR3 nucleotides are TGTGCCTGGACCCGTAGAGGGGGCACCAATCAGCCCCAGCATTTT. Amino acid sequence: CAWTRRGGTNQPQHF.

V usage is TRBV9 and J usage is TRBJ2-2, with 8 bases aligning to TRBD2. The CDR3 length is 16 residues. The germline CDR1 and CDR2 sequences are SGDLS and YYNGEE. V gave up 1 base and J gave up 6 bases; unmatched junction bases: 8. CDR3 bases: TGTGCCAGCAGCGTATTAAGTCGGGAGGGCGCCGGGGAGCTGTTTTTT. Its protein product is CASSVLSREGAGELFF.

The V call is TRBV14, the J call TRBJ1-5, with D hard to call. This CDR3 is 13 amino acids long. CDR1 is SGHDN, CDR2 FVKESK, per germline. Trimming left V 6 bases short and J 5 bases short, with 11 bases between. The CDR3 nucleotides read TGTGCCAGCAGTCAACTCCCACATCAGCCCCAGCATTTT. It codes for CASSQLPHQPQHF.

This chain links TRBV4-2 with TRBJ1-5; D might be TRBD1 (5 bases). Between the trimmed V and J ends, which lost 1 base and 6 bases, there was a span of 16 bases. Germline lookup yields CDR1 LGHNA and CDR2 YNFKEQ. The CDR3 extends over 16 amino acids. The chain's CDR3 is CASSQGRARDPQPQHF. As DNA, the CDR3 is TGTGCCAGCAGCCAAGGGAGAGCCAGGGATCCTCAGCCCCAGCATTTT.

This chain joins TRBV25-1 and TRBJ1-1; 11 nucleotides line up with TRBD1. The CDR3 is 14 amino acids. Germline trimming cut 2 bases from V and 7 bases from J; bases unmatched to any gene: 3. Germline lookup yields CDR1 MGHDK and CDR2 SYGVNS. As DNA, the CDR3 is TGTGCCAGCAGTGAAGCGGGGACAGGGGGTGAAGCTTTCTTT. It translates to CASSEAGTGGEAFF.

This sequence joins TRBV5-1 and TRBJ2-1, with 8 nucleotides matching TRBD1. Per the germline V gene, CDR1 is SGHRS and CDR2 is YFSETQ. The J segment lost 1 base and the V segment lost 4 bases, leaving 4 bases of the junction unmatched. The CDR3 contains 15 residues. For the CDR3, the DNA is TGCGCCAGCAGCCCTGGACAGGGATCCTACAATGAGCAGTTCTTC. Its protein product is CASSPGQGSYNEQFF.

The genes are TRBV6-6 and TRBJ1-5; 10 nucleotides line up with TRBD1. Germline CDR1 and CDR2: MNHNY and SVGAGI (reference sequence). The CDR3 covers 15 residues. With V trimmed by 6 bases and J by 4 bases, 6 bases remained unmatched. The CDR3 loop reads CASRTGTGVNQPQHF. The CDR3, as DNA: TGTGCCAGCAGAACCGGGACAGGGGTGAATCAGCCCCAGCATTTT.

The rearrangement links TRBV10-2 to TRBJ1-4; no clear D. Between the trimmed V and J ends, which lost 3 bases and 2 bases, there was a span of 10 bases. The CDR3 has 15 amino acids. Germline loops: CDR1 WSHSY, CDR2 SAAADI. The CDR3 nucleotides read TGCGCCAGCAGTGACCGGAGAAAGACTAATGAAAAACTGTTTTTT. Encoded protein: CASSDRRKTNEKLFF.

The chain joins TRBV6-6 to TRBJ2-3, with 7 bases identical to TRBD2. Germline V gives CDR1 MNHNY, CDR2 SVGAGI (reference sequence). V lost 6 bases to trimming and J lost 7 bases; unmatched junction nucleotides: 4. This CDR3 contains 12 residues. Here the CDR3 reads CASSNGRNTQYF. For the CDR3, the DNA is TGTGCCAGCAGCAACGGGAGGAATACGCAGTATTTT.

The chain couples TRBV18 to TRBJ1-4; 9 bases agree with TRBD1. The V gene end was trimmed by 4 bases and the J gene end by 0 bases; junction bases not matched to a gene: 6. CDR3 length: 17 amino acids. Germline V lookup: CDR1 KGHSH, CDR2 LQKENI. The CDR3 DNA sequence: TGTGCCAGCTCACTGGGACAGGGATATGCAACTAATGAAAAACTGTTTTTT. The encoded protein is CASSLGQGYATNEKLFF.

On this clone: At the DNA level, this CDR3 is encoded by other sequences in the same sample as well. The chain uses TRBV5-4 and TRBJ2-2; D is possibly TRBD2 (6 bases). Per the germline V gene, CDR1 is SGHNT and CDR2 is YYREEE (reference sequence). This CDR3 has 18 amino acids. Trimming took off 4 bases at V and 1 base at J, with 20 bases between the two ends. The CDR3 sequence: CASSVPRPGLENTGELFF. In DNA form, the CDR3 reads TGTGCCAGCAGCGTACCTCGCCCGGGACTGGAGAACACCGGGGAGCTGTTTTTT.

This clone was found a few times. V usage is TRBV11-2 and J usage is TRBJ2-5; the D gene could be TRBD1 or TRBD2 (5 bases each). V was shortened by 2 bases and J by 1 base, with 11 bases between the two germline ends. Germline CDR1 and CDR2: SGHAT and FQNNGV. The CDR3 is 15 residues long. CDR3 sequence (DNA): TGTGCCAGCAGCTTATCAGGGAGAGGCCAAGAGACCCAGTACTTC. This encodes CASSLSGRGQETQYF.

This clone was seen a handful of times. The chain employs TRBV19 and TRBJ1-5, with TRBD1 matching over 8 bases. The CDR3 consists of 14 residues. From germline, CDR1 is LNHDA and CDR2 SQIVND (reference sequence). V shed 5 bases and J 4 bases; nucleotides not matched to a gene: 4. CDR3 in amino acids: CASSPQGGNQPQHF. CDR3 DNA sequence: TGTGCCAGTAGTCCACAGGGGGGGAATCAGCCCCAGCATTTT.

Only a few counts were recorded for this clone. The chain has TRBV7-9 and TRBJ1-2; D gene unclear. Per the germline V gene, CDR1 is SEHNR and CDR2 is FQNEAQ (reference sequence). The CDR3 length is 11 residues. Trimming stripped 5 bases from V and 5 bases from J, with 6 bases between. CDR3 bases: TGTGCCAGCAGCCCAGGTTATGGCTACACCTTC. This translates into CASSPGYGYTF.

The V call is TRBV6-1, the J call TRBJ2-5, with D perhaps assigned TRBD1 or TRBD2 (5 bases each). The CDR3 has 12 amino acids. Trimming pared 9 bases from V and 5 bases from J, leaving 13 bases between. The germline CDR1 and CDR2 sequences are MNHNS and SASEGT. CDR3 sequence: CASLGAPETQYF. CDR3 bases: TGTGCCAGTCTCGGGGCCCCGGAGACCCAGTACTTC.

CDR3 coding DNA: TGTGCCAGCAGTTCCCGGTGGGACACCGATCAGCCCCAGCATTTT. It translates to CASSSRWDTDQPQHF. V and J are TRBV6-5 and TRBJ1-5, with a tentative D call TRBD1 (6 bases). Germline CDR1 MNHEY, CDR2 SVGAGI. The V gene lost 4 bases and the J gene lost 5 bases, with 15 bases spanning the gap. This CDR3 contains 15 residues.

The chain links TRBV19 to TRBJ2-5; no reliable D call. This CDR3 is built from 13 residues. V was cut by 6 bases and J by 4 bases, with 12 bases left in between. CDR1 LNHDA and CDR2 SQIVND come from the germline V gene (reference sequence). The CDR3 bases are TGTGCCAGTAGCCAGACATCGGGAGAGACCCAGTACTTC. It codes for CASSQTSGETQYF.

To note about this clone: This specimen includes other DNA sequences encoding the same CDR3. V is TRBV7-9 and J is TRBJ1-3; no definite D call. Per germline, CDR1 SEHNR and CDR2 FQNEAQ (reference sequence). Deletions cut 3 bases from V and 2 bases from J, with 2 bases between. CDR3 size: 12 residues. CDR3 DNA sequence: TGTGCCAGCAGCTTGGCTGGAAACACCATATATTTT. The encoded protein is CASSLAGNTIYF.

The chain combines TRBV6-1 with TRBJ2-3; no firm D call. The CDR3 covers 13 residues. Trimming cost V 5 bases and J 2 bases, with 8 bases left between them. From germline, CDR1 is MNHNS and CDR2 SASEGT. This chain's CDR3 is CASSFRLTDTQYF. The CDR3 DNA reads as TGTGCCAGCAGTTTCAGGCTCACAGATACGCAGTATTTT.